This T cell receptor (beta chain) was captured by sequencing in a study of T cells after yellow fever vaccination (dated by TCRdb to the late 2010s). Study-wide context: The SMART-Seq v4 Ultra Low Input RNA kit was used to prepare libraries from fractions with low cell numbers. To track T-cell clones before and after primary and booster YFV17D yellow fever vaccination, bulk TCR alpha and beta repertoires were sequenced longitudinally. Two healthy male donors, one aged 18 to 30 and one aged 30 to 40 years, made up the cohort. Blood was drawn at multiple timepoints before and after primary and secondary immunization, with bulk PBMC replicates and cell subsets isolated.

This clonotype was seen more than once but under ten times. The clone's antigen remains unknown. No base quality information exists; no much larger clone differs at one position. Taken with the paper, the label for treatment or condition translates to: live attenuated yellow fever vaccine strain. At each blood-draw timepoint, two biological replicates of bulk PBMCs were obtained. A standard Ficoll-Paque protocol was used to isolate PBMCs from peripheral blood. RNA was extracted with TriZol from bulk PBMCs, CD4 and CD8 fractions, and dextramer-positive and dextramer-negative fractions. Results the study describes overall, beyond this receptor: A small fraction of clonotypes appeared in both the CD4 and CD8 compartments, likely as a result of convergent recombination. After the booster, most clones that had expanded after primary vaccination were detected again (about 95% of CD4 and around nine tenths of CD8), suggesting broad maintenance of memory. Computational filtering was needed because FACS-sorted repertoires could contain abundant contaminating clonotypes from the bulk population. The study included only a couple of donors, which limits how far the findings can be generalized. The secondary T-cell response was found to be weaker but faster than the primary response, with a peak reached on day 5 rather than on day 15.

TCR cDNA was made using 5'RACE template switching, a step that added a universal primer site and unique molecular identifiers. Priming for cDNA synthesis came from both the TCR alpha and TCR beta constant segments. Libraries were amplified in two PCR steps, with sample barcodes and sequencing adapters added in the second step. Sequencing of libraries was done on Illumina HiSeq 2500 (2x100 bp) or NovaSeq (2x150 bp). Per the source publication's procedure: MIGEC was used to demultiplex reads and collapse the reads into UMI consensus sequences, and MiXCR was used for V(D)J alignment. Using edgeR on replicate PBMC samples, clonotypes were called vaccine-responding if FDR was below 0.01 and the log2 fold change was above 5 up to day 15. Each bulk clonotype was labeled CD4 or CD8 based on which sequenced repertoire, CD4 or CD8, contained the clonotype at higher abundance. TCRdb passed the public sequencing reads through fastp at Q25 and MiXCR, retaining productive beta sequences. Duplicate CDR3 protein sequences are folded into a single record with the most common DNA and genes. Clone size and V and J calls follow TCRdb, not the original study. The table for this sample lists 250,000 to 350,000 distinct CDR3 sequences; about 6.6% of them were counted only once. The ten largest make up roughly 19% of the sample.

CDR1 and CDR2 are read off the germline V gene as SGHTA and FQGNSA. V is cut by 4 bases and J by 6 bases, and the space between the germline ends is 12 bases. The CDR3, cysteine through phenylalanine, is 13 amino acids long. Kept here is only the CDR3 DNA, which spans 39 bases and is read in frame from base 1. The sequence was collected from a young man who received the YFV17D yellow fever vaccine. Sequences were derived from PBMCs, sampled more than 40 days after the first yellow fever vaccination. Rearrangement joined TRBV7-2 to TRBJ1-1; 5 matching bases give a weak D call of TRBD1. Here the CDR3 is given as CASSSPGRPEAFF. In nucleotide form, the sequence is TGTGCCAGCAGCTCGCCGGGACGGCCTGAAGCTTTCTTT.